This T cell receptor (beta chain) was obtained from a study of shared clonotypes between healthy human individuals. Clones were read by immunoSEQ multiplex PCR, and TCRdb kept only the in-frame ones, dropping some. The sample holds about 710,000 clones, about 80% seen once. Germline lookup yields CDR1 LNHDA and CDR2 SQIVND (reference sequence). CDR3 size: 14 residues. After removal of 6 bases from V and 5 bases from J, the junction contained 6 bases not matched to a gene. This clonotype was obtained from a woman in her 30s in good health. The sample comprised memory CD4+ T cells sorted from blood. The subset: CD45RA-negative fraction. This chain connects TRBV19 to TRBJ2-2; 7 bases align to TRBD1. CDR3 nucleotides: TGTGCCAGTAGACCTTCAGGGGGAACCGGGGAGCTGTTTTTT. This translates into CASRPSGGTGELFF.